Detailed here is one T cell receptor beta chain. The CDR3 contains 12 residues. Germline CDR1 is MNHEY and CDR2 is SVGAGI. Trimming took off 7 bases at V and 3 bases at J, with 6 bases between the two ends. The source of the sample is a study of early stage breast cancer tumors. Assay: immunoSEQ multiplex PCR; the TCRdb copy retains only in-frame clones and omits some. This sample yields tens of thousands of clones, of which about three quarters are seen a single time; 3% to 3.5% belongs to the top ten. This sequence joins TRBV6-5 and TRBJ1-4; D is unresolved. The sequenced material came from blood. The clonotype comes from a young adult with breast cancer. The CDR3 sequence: CASKRSNEKLFF. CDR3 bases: TGTGCCAGCAAAAGGTCTAATGAAAAACTGTTTTTT.